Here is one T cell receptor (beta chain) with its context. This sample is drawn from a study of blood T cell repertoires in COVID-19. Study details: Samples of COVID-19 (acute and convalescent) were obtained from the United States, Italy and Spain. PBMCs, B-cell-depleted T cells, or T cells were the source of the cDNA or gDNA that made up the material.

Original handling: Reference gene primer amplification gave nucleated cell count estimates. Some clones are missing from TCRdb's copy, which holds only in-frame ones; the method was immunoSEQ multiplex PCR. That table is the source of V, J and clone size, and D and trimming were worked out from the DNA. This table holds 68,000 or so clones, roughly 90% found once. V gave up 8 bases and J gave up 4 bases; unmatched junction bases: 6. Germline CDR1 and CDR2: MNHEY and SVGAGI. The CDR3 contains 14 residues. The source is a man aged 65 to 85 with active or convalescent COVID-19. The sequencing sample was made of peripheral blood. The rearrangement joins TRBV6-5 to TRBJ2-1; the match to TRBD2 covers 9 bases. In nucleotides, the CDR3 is TGTGCCAGCGGACTTAGCGGGAGATACAATGAGCAGTTCTTC. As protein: CASGLSGRYNEQFF.